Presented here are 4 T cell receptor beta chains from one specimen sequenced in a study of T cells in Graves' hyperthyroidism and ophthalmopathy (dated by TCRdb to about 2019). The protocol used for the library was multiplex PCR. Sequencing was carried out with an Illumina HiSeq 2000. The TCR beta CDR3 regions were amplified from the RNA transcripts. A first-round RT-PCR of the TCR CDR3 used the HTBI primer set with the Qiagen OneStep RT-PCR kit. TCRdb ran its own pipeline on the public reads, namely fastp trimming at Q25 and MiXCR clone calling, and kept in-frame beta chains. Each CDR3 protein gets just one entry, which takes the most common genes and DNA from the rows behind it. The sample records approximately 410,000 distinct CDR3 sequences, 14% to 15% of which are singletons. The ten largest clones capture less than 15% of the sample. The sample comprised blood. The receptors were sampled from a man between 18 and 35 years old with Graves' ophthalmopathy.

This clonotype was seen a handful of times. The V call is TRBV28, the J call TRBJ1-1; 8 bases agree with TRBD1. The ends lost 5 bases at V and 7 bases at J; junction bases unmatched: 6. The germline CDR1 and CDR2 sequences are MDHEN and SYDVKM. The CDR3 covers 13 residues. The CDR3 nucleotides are TGTGCCAGCAGTCGAGGACAGGGTTTTGAAGCTTTCTTT. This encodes CASSRGQGFEAFF. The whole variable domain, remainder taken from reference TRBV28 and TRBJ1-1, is DVKVTQSSRYLVKRTGEKVFLECVQDMDHENMFWYRQDPGLGLRLIYFSYDVKMKEKGDIPEGYSVSREKKERFSLILESASTNQTSMYLCASSRGQGFEAFFGQGTRLTVV.

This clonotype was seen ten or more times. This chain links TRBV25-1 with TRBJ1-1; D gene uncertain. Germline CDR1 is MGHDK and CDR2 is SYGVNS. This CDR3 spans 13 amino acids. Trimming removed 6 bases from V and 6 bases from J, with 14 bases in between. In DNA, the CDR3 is TGTGCCAGCAGAATCGAGAATTCTCCTGAAGCTTTCTTT. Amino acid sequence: CASRIENSPEAFF.

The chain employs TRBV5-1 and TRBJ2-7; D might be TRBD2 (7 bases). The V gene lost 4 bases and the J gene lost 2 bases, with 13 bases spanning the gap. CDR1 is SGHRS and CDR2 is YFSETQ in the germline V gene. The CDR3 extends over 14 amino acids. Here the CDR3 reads CASSLGGDTYEQYF. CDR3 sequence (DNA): TGCGCCAGCAGCCTGGGGGGGGACACCTACGAGCAGTACTTC.

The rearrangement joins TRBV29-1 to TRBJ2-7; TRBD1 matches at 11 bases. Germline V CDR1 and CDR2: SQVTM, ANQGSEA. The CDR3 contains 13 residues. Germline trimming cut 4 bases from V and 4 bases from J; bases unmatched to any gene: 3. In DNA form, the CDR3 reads TGCAGCGTTGCAGGACAGGGGGCATACGAGCAGTACTTC. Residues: CSVAGQGAYEQYF.